The clone carrying this T cell receptor beta chain was detected a few times. Its antigen remains unknown. The source of the sample is a study of blood T cells in healthy people across ages. General observations from the study: Higher diversity and more naive CD4+ cells were features of long-lived donors, compared to aged donors. The unsorted PBMCs prevented any conclusive comparison of naive versus antigen-experienced cells. Roughly linear age-related decline in beta diversity appeared, significant by age about 37.

Primers used in a second PCR of about 7 to 12 cycles were a sample-barcoded 5' primer and a J-beta primer mix. The authors tagged each cDNA molecule using a template-switch adaptor with 12 random nucleotides. TCRdb re-called the 5' RACE reads through MiXCR, storing one row per CDR3 protein. This table holds some 1.7 million distinct CDR3 sequences, roughly 27% found once. The TCR comes from a woman aged 25 to 39 in good health. The sequencing sample was made of blood.

The CDR3 DNA follows: TGCGCCAGCAGCTTGGCCACTAGCGGGAGCTATGAGCAGTTCTTC. Protein sequence: CASSLATSGSYEQFF. The chain links TRBV5-1 to TRBJ2-1, with 11 bases lining up with TRBD2. This CDR3 region has 15 residues. The junction had 4 bases not matched to a gene; V was cut back by 0 bases and J by 8 bases. In germline, CDR1 is SGHRS, CDR2 YFSETQ.